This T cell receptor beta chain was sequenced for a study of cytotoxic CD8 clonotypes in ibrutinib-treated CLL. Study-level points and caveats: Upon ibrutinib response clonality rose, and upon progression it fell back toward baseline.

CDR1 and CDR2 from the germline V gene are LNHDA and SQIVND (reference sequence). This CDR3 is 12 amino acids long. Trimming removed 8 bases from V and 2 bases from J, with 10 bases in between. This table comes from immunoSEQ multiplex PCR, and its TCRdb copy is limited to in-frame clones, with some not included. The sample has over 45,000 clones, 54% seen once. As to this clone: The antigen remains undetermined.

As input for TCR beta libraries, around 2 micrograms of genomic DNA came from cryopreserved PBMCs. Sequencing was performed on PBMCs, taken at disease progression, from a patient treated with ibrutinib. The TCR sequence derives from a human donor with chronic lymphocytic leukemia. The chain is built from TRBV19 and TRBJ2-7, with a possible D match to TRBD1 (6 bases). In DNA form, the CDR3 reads TGTGCCAGTGGTGACAGGACCTACGAGCAGTACTTC. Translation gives CASGDRTYEQYF.